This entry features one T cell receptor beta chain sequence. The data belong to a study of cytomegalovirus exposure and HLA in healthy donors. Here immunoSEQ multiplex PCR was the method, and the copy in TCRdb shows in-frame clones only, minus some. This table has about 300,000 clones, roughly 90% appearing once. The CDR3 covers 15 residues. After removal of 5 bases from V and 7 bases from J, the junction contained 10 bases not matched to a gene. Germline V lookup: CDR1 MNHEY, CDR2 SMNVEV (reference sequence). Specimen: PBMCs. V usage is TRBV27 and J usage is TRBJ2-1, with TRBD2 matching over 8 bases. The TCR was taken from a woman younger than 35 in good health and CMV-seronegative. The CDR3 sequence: CASSTIAGPKNEQFF. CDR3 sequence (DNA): TGTGCCAGCAGTACCATAGCGGGACCAAAGAATGAGCAGTTCTTC.